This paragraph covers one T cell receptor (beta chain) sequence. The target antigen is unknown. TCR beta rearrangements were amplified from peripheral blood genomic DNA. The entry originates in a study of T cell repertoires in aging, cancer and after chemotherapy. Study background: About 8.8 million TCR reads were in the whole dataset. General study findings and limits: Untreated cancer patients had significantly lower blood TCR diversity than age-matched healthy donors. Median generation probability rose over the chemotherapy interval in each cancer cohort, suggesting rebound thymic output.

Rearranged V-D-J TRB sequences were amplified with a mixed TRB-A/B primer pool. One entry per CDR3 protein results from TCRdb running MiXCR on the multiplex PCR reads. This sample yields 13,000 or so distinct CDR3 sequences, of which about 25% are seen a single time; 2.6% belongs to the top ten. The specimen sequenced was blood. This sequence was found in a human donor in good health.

Here the CDR3 reads CASSSLGHIQYF. The CDR3 coding sequence is TGTGCCAGCAGCTCCCTTGGTCACATTCAGTACTTC. The J gene is TRBJ2-4, the V gene TRBV11-2, with D unclear. Trimming stripped 4 bases from V and 8 bases from J, with 9 bases between. The germline V gene has CDR1 SGHAT and CDR2 FQNNGV. The CDR3 runs 12 residues.